This T cell receptor (beta chain) was obtained from a study of cytomegalovirus exposure and HLA in healthy donors. Study results and caveats: Previous analysis showed most TCR beta V segments were productive about 90% or about 30% of the time. After further analysis at a later stage, 16,951 TCR beta sequences were associated with HLA alleles at 0.05 false discovery rate. Sequence variants that were highly shared formed a cluster that was likely a sequencing artifact.

The V gene's germline CDR1 is LNHDA and CDR2 SQIVND (reference sequence). V was shortened by 5 bases and J by 7 bases, with 21 bases between the two germline ends. This CDR3 contains 16 residues. Primers included in the PCR were 60 Vbeta and 13 Jbeta primers. The repertoire was sequenced with immunoSEQ multiplex PCR; TCRdb's copy has only in-frame clones and lacks some. The sample lists 150,000 or so clones; 77% were seen once. Note on this clone: Its antigen is not known.

The chain uses TRBV19 and TRBJ1-5; a possible D gene is TRBD1 (5 bases). The origin of this receptor is a woman aged 30 to 39 in good health and CMV-seronegative. Sequenced input: PBMCs. This CDR3 is CASSAPGALLGQPQHF. DNA for the CDR3: TGTGCCAGTAGTGCGCCTGGGGCTCTTTTGGGGCAGCCCCAGCATTTT.